The entry that follows covers one T cell receptor (beta chain) sequence. These data come from a study of T-cell reconstitution after alpha-beta-depleted transplantation in children. The CDR3 has 15 residues. Trimming left V 3 bases short and J 5 bases short, with 16 bases between. Germline assignment: CDR1 MNHEY and CDR2 SVGEGT. This sample's TCRbeta library carried unique molecular identifier barcodes. TCRdb analysed the PCR reads with MiXCR anew, one entry per CDR3 protein. The table shows about 500,000 distinct CDR3 sequences, with around a third occurring only once. The gene calls are TRBV6-2 or TRBV6-3 and TRBJ2-5, with a tentative D call TRBD2 (5 bases). The source of this sequence is a human donor who donated a stem cell graft to a child with aplastic anemia. The input for sequencing was PBMCs from the stem cell graft donor, taken from the stem cell graft. The chain's CDR3 is CASSYNGGRVETQYF. CDR3 in DNA: TGTGCCAGCAGTTATAATGGTGGGAGAGTTGAGACCCAGTACTTC.